The entry below describes one T cell receptor (beta chain). The target antigen is unknown. The record originates from a study of blood T cells in healthy people across ages. It was with a sample-barcoded 5' primer and a J-beta primer mix that a second PCR of roughly 6 to 11 cycles was run. One entry per CDR3 protein, called by TCRdb with MiXCR from the 5' RACE reads. The sample has more than 600,000 distinct CDR3 sequences, around 25% seen once. V gave up 10 bases and J gave up 4 bases, with 13 bases separating them. The germline V gene encodes CDR1 SGHTA and CDR2 FQGNSA. The CDR3 is 12 amino acids. Study-wide findings and caveats: Comparison with aged donors showed that long-lived donors had more naive CD4+ cells and higher diversity.

These same records also appear under a second study, on T cells of mothers and their children. This second report adds: Related mother-child pairs showed slightly, non-significantly higher overlap than unrelated pairs.

The source of this sequence is a boy between 10 and 17 years old in good health. The sample taken for sequencing was blood. The J gene is TRBJ2-5, the V gene TRBV7-2; a possible D gene is TRBD2 (7 bases). CDR3 bases: TGTGCCACCGGGGGGCCGTCAGAGACCCAGTACTTC. Its translation: CATGGPSETQYF.